Below, one T cell receptor beta chain is given with its context. Germline CDR1 reads MNHNY; CDR2 reads SVGAGI (reference sequence). V was clipped by 7 bases and J by 8 bases; unmatched bases: 9. The CDR3 contains 15 residues. The data were taken from a study of T cell changes during pregnancy in multiple sclerosis. TCRdb's table, derived via immunoSEQ multiplex PCR, lists solely in-frame clones and lacks some. Of about 94,000 clones in the sample, about 93% were seen once. This receptor was taken from a female donor with multiple sclerosis, enrolled in a pregnancy study. V gene TRBV6-6 combines with J gene TRBJ2-3; 13 bases fit TRBD2. The sample here was peripheral blood, taken in the third trimester of pregnancy. The CDR3 sequence: CASTETSGRAVTQYF. CDR3 coding DNA: TGTGCCAGCACCGAAACTAGCGGGAGGGCCGTTACGCAGTATTTT.